The 29 T cell receptor beta chains listed next were all sequenced from one sample in a study of blood T cell repertoires in COVID-19. Assay: immunoSEQ multiplex PCR; the TCRdb copy retains only in-frame clones and omits some. The sample holds 150,000 to 170,000 clones, around 83% seen once. Input material: peripheral blood. The receptor set was obtained from a woman aged 55 to 70 with COVID-19, enrolled during active disease.

The chain joins TRBV18 to TRBJ2-7; D possibly corresponds to TRBD1 (6 bases). From germline, CDR1 is KGHSH and CDR2 LQKENI. Deletions cut 0 bases from V and 4 bases from J, with 10 bases between. The CDR3 consists of 14 residues. This chain's CDR3 is CASSPPAGDYEQYF. CDR3 coding DNA: TGTGCCAGCTCACCACCGGCAGGGGATTACGAGCAGTACTTC. Using reference TRBV18 and TRBJ2-7 for the parts outside the CDR3, the full variable domain is NAGVMQNPRHLVRRRGQEARLRCSPMKGHSHVYWYRQLPEEGLKFMVYLQKENIIDESGMPKERFSAEFPKEGPSILRIQQVVRGDSAAYFCASSPPAGDYEQYFGPGTRLTVT.

This chain links TRBV10-3 with TRBJ2-3; D unclear. Germline V lookup: CDR1 ENHRY, CDR2 SYGVKD. CDR3 length: 13 amino acids. V lost 7 bases to trimming and J lost 0 bases, with 8 bases between them. CDR3 protein: CAIMRSSTDTQYF. The CDR3 DNA sequence: TGTGCCATCATGCGGTCTAGCACAGATACGCAGTATTTT.

The chain links TRBV29-1 to TRBJ1-2; 7 bases fit TRBD1. This CDR3 is built from 15 residues. V dropped 4 bases and J dropped 6; count of bases not matched to a gene: 14. Germline V lookup: CDR1 SQVTM, CDR2 ANQGSEA. CDR3 region: CSVGETGYEIDGYTF. The CDR3 DNA sequence: TGCAGCGTTGGGGAGACAGGGTATGAGATTGATGGCTACACCTTC.

In this sample, this clone is medium-sized. V and J are TRBV27 and TRBJ1-5, with D unresolved. Germline values: CDR1 MNHEY, CDR2 SMNVEV (reference sequence). The CDR3 extends over 15 amino acids. V was pared by 2 bases and J by 2 bases, with 10 bases between. DNA for the CDR3: TGTGCCAGCAGTTTAGTATCCGCGGGCAATCAGCCCCAGCATTTT. It encodes CASSLVSAGNQPQHF.

This clone was counted at least ten times. This chain links TRBV6-2 or TRBV6-3 with TRBJ1-2; D gene unclear. Germline V gene lookup returns CDR1 MNHEY and CDR2 SVGEGT. There are 14 residues in the CDR3. Trimming shortened V by 2 bases and J by 8 bases, and 15 bases separated the two germline ends. The CDR3 region is CASSYAGSLGGYTF. The CDR3 nucleotides read TGTGCCAGCAGTTACGCCGGGAGCCTGGGGGGCTACACCTTC.

This chain connects TRBV6-5 to TRBJ1-1; D unclear. The germline gives CDR1 MNHEY, CDR2 SVGAGI. The CDR3 loop spans 12 amino acids. The V gene lost 6 bases and the J gene lost 12 bases, with 17 bases spanning the gap. This CDR3 is CASSGFDLNPFF. The CDR3 DNA is TGTGCCAGCAGCGGGTTCGACCTCAATCCTTTCTTT.

V gene TRBV10-1 combines with J gene TRBJ1-1; 8 bases are a match to TRBD1. This CDR3 has 16 amino acids. CDR1 is WNHNN and CDR2 is SYGVQD in the germline V gene (reference sequence). With 4 bases clipped from V and 0 bases from J, the junction kept 7 bases outside the gene matches. CDR3 region: CASSGTGTGMNTEAFF. CDR3 in DNA: TGCGCCAGCAGTGGGACAGGGACCGGGATGAACACTGAAGCTTTCTTT.

The rearrangement links TRBV6-1 to TRBJ1-5; 7 nucleotides agree with TRBD1. CDR3 length: 15 amino acids. The trim removed 0 bases at V and 6 bases at J, leaving 5 bases unmatched. The germline CDR1 and CDR2 sequences are MNHNS and SASEGT. For the CDR3, the DNA is TGTGCCAGCAGTGAAGCAGGGACAGACGGTCAGCCCCAGCATTTT. This translates into CASSEAGTDGQPQHF.

The CDR3 nucleotides are TGTGCCAGCACGACAGGGACCCCCGGGGAGCTGTTTTTT. As protein: CASTTGTPGELFF. V gene TRBV6-1 combines with J gene TRBJ2-2; 7 bases fit TRBD1. The V segment lost 7 bases and the J segment 6 bases; nucleotides outside the gene matches: 5. This CDR3 spans 13 amino acids. Germline-derived CDR1 and CDR2 are MNHNS and SASEGT.

The chain recombines TRBV7-3 with TRBJ2-1, with TRBD2 matching over 10 bases. Germline assignment: CDR1 SGHTA and CDR2 FQGTGA. J was trimmed by 3 bases and V by 2 bases; bases with no gene match: 4. CDR3 length: 16 residues. This chain's CDR3 is CASSLLPSGGYNEQFF. In nucleotides, the CDR3 is TGTGCCAGCAGCTTACTCCCTAGCGGGGGCTACAATGAGCAGTTCTTC.

V and J are TRBV2 and TRBJ2-7; D is possibly TRBD2 (6 bases). The CDR3 length is 14 residues. V lost 7 bases and J lost 6, with 19 bases in between. CDR1 SNHLY and CDR2 FYNNEI come from the germline V gene. CDR3 nucleotide sequence: TGTGCCAGCATCCCCCCAGGAAGGGGAGGCGAGCAGTACTTC. It encodes CASIPPGRGGEQYF.

Concerning this clone itself: It is unclear where the CDR3 begins or ends on the DNA, so no DNA is shown, and the CDR3 is as TCRdb lists it. The chain has TRBV21-1 and TRBJ1-2; TRBD1 reflects the table's D call only, with no check against the DNA. TRBV21-1 constitutes a pseudogene. The CDR3 is made up of 16 amino acids, end residues included. This CDR3 is CASSKWGQGAGFGYTF.

Points on this clone: A much larger clonotype is one base distant, so this may be a read error. Different DNA sequences within this sample yield the same CDR3. V gene TRBV14 combines with J gene TRBJ1-3; D not certain. This CDR3 is 13 amino acids long. The V and J ends lost 6 bases and 1 base respectively, with 7 bases between them. The germline gives CDR1 SGHDN, CDR2 FVKESK. CDR3 nucleotide sequence: TGTGCCAGCAGAGGAGGTTCTGGAAACACCATATATTTT. It specifies CASRGGSGNTIYF.

This chain links TRBV19 with TRBJ1-1, with a tentative D call TRBD1 (6 bases). Germline-derived CDR1 and CDR2 are LNHDA and SQIVND (reference sequence). The CDR3 consists of 16 residues. V dropped 6 bases and J dropped 1 base, with 18 bases sitting between them. The CDR3 nucleotides are TGTGCCAGTAGGGAATACCGGGACATACCGAACACTGAAGCTTTCTTT. The encoded protein is CASREYRDIPNTEAFF.

This chain connects TRBV6-5 to TRBJ1-5; D uncertain. This CDR3 comprises 14 residues. Germline V lookup: CDR1 MNHEY, CDR2 SVGAGI. The V end lost 7 bases, the J end lost 1 base, and 11 bases lay between the germline ends. The CDR3 bases are TGTGCCAGCAAACCCGGGAACAGCAATCAGCCCCAGCATTTT. Its translation is CASKPGNSNQPQHF.

This clone was counted a single time. This sequence joins TRBV4-2 and TRBJ2-7; the match to TRBD1 covers 8 bases. Per the germline V gene, CDR1 is LGHNA and CDR2 is YNFKEQ. V dropped 5 bases and J dropped 3; count of bases not matched to a gene: 12. CDR3 length equals 16 residues. The CDR3 nucleotides read TGTGCCAGCAGCACCCATCTCCAGGGGGCTCTCTACGAGCAGTACTTC. Protein sequence: CASSTHLQGALYEQYF.

The chain uses TRBV29-1 and TRBJ2-3, with D possibly TRBD1 on 6 matching bases. The CDR3 sequence is 12 residues long. Looked up from germline, CDR1 is SQVTM and CDR2 is ANQGSEA. Trimming shortened V by 8 bases and J by 3 bases, and 12 bases separated the two germline ends. This CDR3 reads CSSAGVTDTQYF. Here the CDR3 DNA reads TGCAGCTCGGCAGGGGTTACAGATACGCAGTATTTT.

J is TRBJ2-1 and V is TRBV2; 7 bases are shared with TRBD2. Trimming cost V 6 bases and J 7 bases; bases outside gene matches: 12. The CDR3 sequence is 15 residues long. Per the germline V gene, CDR1 is SNHLY and CDR2 is FYNNEI. CDR3 bases: TGTGCCAGCAGCCCCCACAAACTAGCGCAGAATGAGCAGTTCTTC. It yields the protein CASSPHKLAQNEQFF.

The chain employs TRBV4-1 and TRBJ2-3, with 9 bases matching TRBD1. The V gene's germline CDR1 is MGHRA and CDR2 YSYEKL. Trimming removed 4 bases from V and 5 bases from J; junction bases left unmatched: 13. The CDR3 runs 17 residues. CDR3 residues: CASSPAPGQGSLDTQYF. The CDR3 bases are TGCGCCAGCAGCCCCGCCCCTGGACAGGGGTCTTTAGATACGCAGTATTTT.

The rearrangement uses TRBV6-1 and TRBJ2-7; TRBD2 matches 9 bases. This CDR3 has 14 residues. The germline gives CDR1 MNHNS, CDR2 SASEGT. The CDR3 DNA is TGTGCCAGCAGTGAGGCCGGGACTAGCTACCAGCAGTACGTC. It specifies CASSEAGTSYQQYV.

The CDR3 spells CASSVRLAGALSSYNEQFF. For the CDR3, the DNA is TGTGCCAGCAGCGTCCGACTAGCGGGAGCCCTGAGCTCCTACAATGAGCAGTTCTTC. V usage is TRBV13 and J usage is TRBJ2-1, with 12 bases that match TRBD2. V gave up 5 bases and J gave up 0 bases; unmatched junction bases: 11. Germline-derived CDR1 and CDR2 are PRHDT and FYEKMQ (reference sequence). The CDR3 extends over 19 amino acids.

The gene calls are TRBV7-9 and TRBJ2-7, with 9 bases lining up with TRBD1. The V gene end was trimmed by 5 bases and the J gene end by 3 bases; junction bases not matched to a gene: 5. CDR1 SEHNR and CDR2 FQNEAQ come from the germline V gene (reference sequence). This CDR3 region has 14 residues. This CDR3 reads CASSPGTGNYEQYF. DNA of the CDR3: TGTGCCAGCAGCCCCGGGACAGGGAACTACGAGCAGTACTTC.

V usage is TRBV3-1 (or the pseudogene TRBV3-2) and J usage is TRBJ2-7, with TRBD1 matching over 11 bases. The germline V gene has CDR1 LGHDT and CDR2 YNNKEL (reference sequence). V shed 4 bases, J shed 2 bases, and the junction held 10 bases outside the gene matches. The CDR3 sequence is 17 residues long. In DNA form, the CDR3 reads TGTGCCAGCAGCCCCCTTTTACCGGGACAGGGGGCCTACGAGCAGTACTTC. It translates to CASSPLLPGQGAYEQYF.

V gene TRBV7-3 combines with J gene TRBJ2-3, with D possibly TRBD2 on 5 matching bases. Trimming took 2 bases from V and 4 from J, leaving 7 bases between them. There are 13 residues in the CDR3. Germline lookup yields CDR1 SGHTA and CDR2 FQGTGA. This chain's CDR3 is CASSLEGADTQYF. The CDR3 DNA sequence: TGTGCCAGCAGCTTAGAGGGTGCAGATACGCAGTATTTT.

The V gene is TRBV19, the J gene TRBJ1-2, with TRBD1 identical over 12 bases. The length of the CDR3 is 14 residues. V shed 3 bases and J 8 bases; nucleotides not matched to a gene: 4. Germline V gene lookup returns CDR1 LNHDA and CDR2 SQIVND (reference sequence). CDR3 in DNA: TGTGCCAGTAGTATGGGGGACAGGGGGCAAGGCTACACCTTC. It codes for CASSMGDRGQGYTF. Based on the CDR3 plus reference TRBV19 and TRBJ1-2, the full variable domain is DGGITQSPKYLFRKEGQNVTLSCEQNLNHDAMYWYRQDPGQGLRLIYYSQIVNDFQKGDIAEGYSVSREKKESFPLTVTSAQKNPTAFYLCASSMGDRGQGYTFGSGTRLTVV.

This chain connects TRBV4-2 to TRBJ2-5; 7 bases match TRBD1. The trim removed 6 bases at V and 2 bases at J, leaving 6 bases unmatched. Germline lookup yields CDR1 LGHNA and CDR2 YNFKEQ. This CDR3 region has 14 residues. The CDR3 region has the DNA TGTGCCAGCAGTCACGGGACAGAACAAGAGACCCAGTACTTC. It translates to CASSHGTEQETQYF.

This clone was detected once. In DNA form, the CDR3 reads TGCAGCGTTGAAGTCCTAGCGGGAAGAGAGACCCAGTACTTC. Its protein product is CSVEVLAGRETQYF. The chain links TRBV29-1 to TRBJ2-5; 9 positions match TRBD2. With 1 base clipped from V and 4 bases from J, the junction kept 4 bases outside the gene matches. The CDR3 has 14 residues. The germline CDR1 and CDR2 sequences are SQVTM and ANQGSEA.

This chain joins TRBV18 and TRBJ1-5; D might be TRBD1 (5 bases). The CDR3 totals 12 residues. V gave up 4 bases and J gave up 7 bases, with 8 bases separating them. The V gene's germline CDR1 is KGHSH and CDR2 LQKENI. The CDR3 here is CASSHGGQPQHF. Written as DNA, the CDR3 is TGTGCCAGCTCACACGGGGGGCAGCCCCAGCATTTT. The full variable domain, with the rest looked up from reference TRBV18 and TRBJ1-5, is NAGVMQNPRHLVRRRGQEARLRCSPMKGHSHVYWYRQLPEEGLKFMVYLQKENIIDESGMPKERFSAEFPKEGPSILRIQQVVRGDSAAYFCASSHGGQPQHFGDGTRLSIL.

The chain joins TRBV19 to TRBJ1-5; D ambiguous. The CDR3 sequence is 15 residues long. Germline V gene lookup returns CDR1 LNHDA and CDR2 SQIVND (reference sequence). V was trimmed by 5 bases and J by 5 bases, leaving 16 bases between them. This CDR3 reads CASSPREVSYQPQHF. The CDR3 DNA follows: TGTGCCAGTAGTCCACGCGAGGTTTCCTATCAGCCCCAGCATTTT. The full variable domain, rest sourced from reference TRBV19 and TRBJ1-5, is DGGITQSPKYLFRKEGQNVTLSCEQNLNHDAMYWYRQDPGQGLRLIYYSQIVNDFQKGDIAEGYSVSREKKESFPLTVTSAQKNPTAFYLCASSPREVSYQPQHFGDGTRLSIL.